This T cell receptor beta chain originates from a study of T cells in Graves' hyperthyroidism and ophthalmopathy (dated by TCRdb to between 2017 and 2020). For the wider study: TCR V-J signatures able to tell the groups apart were searched for in a discovery cohort of 95 to 100 patients, of whom over 40 had Graves' ophthalmopathy and 55 to 60 had stable Graves' hyperthyroidism. The 100 or so discovery patients were randomly split 7:3 into training and test sets. Following sampling, methimazole starting at 30 mg daily was given to hyperthyroidism patients, and high-dose intravenous methylprednisolone was given to ophthalmopathy patients. The paper reports TCR Vbeta CDR3 sequencing of approximately 130 peripheral blood samples: approximately 43 ophthalmopathy, roughly 74 hyperthyroidism and around 17 progressor patients. The study also compared thyroid tissue and blood T-cell repertoires from 5 to 7 Graves' hyperthyroidism patients. Whether ophthalmopathy could be predicted prospectively was tested in an independent validation cohort made up of under 20 hyperthyroidism patients plus 17 patients who later progressed to ophthalmopathy.

Concerning this clonotype itself: Its target antigen remains unknown. Being one base from a much bigger clone, this may be a read error.

Any patient with an uncontrolled infection, another autoimmune disease, pregnancy or lactation was excluded. Diagnoses were established on the basis of clinical symptoms, serum thyroxine and TRAb, thyroid ultrasound, and orbital computed tomography. Trizol reagent was used to extract total RNA, and RNA quality was then checked on an Agilent 2100 Bioanalyzer. Amplification of TCR beta CDR3 regions was carried out from RNA transcripts. A first-round RT-PCR of the TCR CDR3 used the HTBI primer set with the Qiagen OneStep RT-PCR kit. A second multiplex PCR round built the libraries, followed by size selection and purification. The libraries were sequenced on an Illumina HiSeq2000 using paired-end 100 bp reads. Regarding the original processing steps: SOAPnuke was used to process the raw data, throwing out any read that contained adapters or uncalled bases, had a mean Phred below 15, or lacked an exact constant-primer or identifier match. High-quality paired reads were merged using COPE v1.2.5, and each unique nucleotide sequence was defined as a clonotype. MiTCR v1.1 was used to align the clonotypes against IMGT TRBV, TRBD and TRBJ reference segments. Only V-J combinations with frequency above 0.0001, covering about 99% of repertoires, were analysed. The TCS score was defined as F50 (clonal expansion) divided by E x V (chaos), with BLOSUM62-based TCRdist calculated between CDR3 peptides within each V-J. Welch's t-statistics and random forest reduced approximately 520 V-J features to fewer than 15, which were used in a naive Bayes classifier (R e1071). The Morisita-Horn index was used to measure how similar the thyroid and blood repertoires were. TCRdb trimmed the raw reads at Q25, called clones with MiXCR and kept productive beta chains. Each CDR3 protein gets just one entry, which takes the most common genes and DNA from the rows behind it. The V and J calls reflect TCRdb's pipeline rather than the authors' work. For this sample the table gives approximately 640,000 distinct CDR3 sequences, of which over 40% were detected only once. The top ten clonotypes cover roughly 6.5% of the sample.

Summary of the overall study and its limitations: In validation, the model predicted progression to ophthalmopathy a median of roughly 6.5 months before onset, with 65% to 71% sensitivity and roughly 72% specificity. A model built on a 13 V-J signature distinguished ophthalmopathy from stable hyperthyroidism, reaching 85% to 90% sensitivity and 81% to 83% specificity in cross-validation and 80%/75% in testing. Sample size was not statistically predetermined, and blinding of investigators to group allocation was not performed. Most expanded thyroid clonotypes (frequency above 0.001) were also detected in blood, a finding suggesting that blood repertoires may reflect thyroid immune responses.

V is clipped by 7 bases and J by 9 bases, and the sequence between their germline boundaries is 16 bases long. CDR1 and CDR2 are read off the germline V gene as SQVTM and ANQGSEA. CDR3 length: 12 amino acids, cysteine to phenylalanine. Only the CDR3 DNA stays, 36 bases, in frame from base 1. Sequences were obtained from peripheral blood or thyroid tissue (not recorded which). The clonotype originates from an adult man with Graves' disease, either hyperthyroidism or ophthalmopathy (not recorded which). The sequence links TRBV29-1 to TRBJ1-5; TRBD1 is possibly the D segment (6 matching bases). Here is the DNA: TGCAGCGCCCCGACAGGACCCGGGCCCCAGCATTTT. This gives the protein CSAPTGPGPQHF.